This entry is about one T cell receptor beta chain. Its target is not known. The CDR3 runs to 13 residues. The germline CDR1 and CDR2 sequences are KGHSH and LQKENI. V gave up 6 bases and J gave up 4 bases, with 12 bases separating them. The source of the sample is a study of T cell responses to AZD1222 COVID-19 vaccine. Background on the study: Pooling of second doses given at about 4 or about 12 weeks was done. Whole-study results and caveats: The study sampled repertoires only after the peak T cell response.

Generated by immunoSEQ multiplex PCR, the TCRdb table keeps only in-frame clones and is missing some. The sample yields 120,000 or so clones, 75% to 90% seen once. The TCR comes from an adult in good health. The chain has TRBV18 and TRBJ1-2, with a tentative D call TRBD1 (6 bases). Sequences were derived from peripheral blood, sampled on day 0 of AZD1222 vaccination. CDR3 sequence: CASSPGQTYGYTF. The CDR3, as DNA: TGTGCCAGCTCGCCGGGACAAACCTATGGCTACACCTTC.